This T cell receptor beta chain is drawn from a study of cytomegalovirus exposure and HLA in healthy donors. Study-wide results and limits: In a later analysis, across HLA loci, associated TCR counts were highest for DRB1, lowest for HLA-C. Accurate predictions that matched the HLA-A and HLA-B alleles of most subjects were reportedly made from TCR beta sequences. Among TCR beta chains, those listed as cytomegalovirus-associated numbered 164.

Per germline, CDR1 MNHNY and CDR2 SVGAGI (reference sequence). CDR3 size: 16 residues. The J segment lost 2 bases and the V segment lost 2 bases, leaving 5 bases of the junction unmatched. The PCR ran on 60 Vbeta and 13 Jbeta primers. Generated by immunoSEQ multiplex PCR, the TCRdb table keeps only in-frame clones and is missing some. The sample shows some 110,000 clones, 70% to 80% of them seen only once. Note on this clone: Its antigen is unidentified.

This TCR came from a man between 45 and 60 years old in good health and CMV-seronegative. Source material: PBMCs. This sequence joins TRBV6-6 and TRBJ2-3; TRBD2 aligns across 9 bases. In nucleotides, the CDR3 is TGTGCCAGCAGTTACCCAGCGGGGGGTTTCACAGATACGCAGTATTTT. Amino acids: CASSYPAGGFTDTQYF.